What follows are 18 T cell receptor beta chains derived from one specimen sequenced in a study of graft-versus-host responses after intestinal transplantation. Profiled with immunoSEQ multiplex PCR; TCRdb holds only in-frame clones, not every one. Of just under 100,000 clones listed, 90% are singletons. The source was PBMCs, collected about 440 days after intestinal transplant. The receptors shown here come from a human patient who received an intestinal transplant, so some T cells may come from the graft donor.

The chain employs TRBV14 and TRBJ1-4; 8 bases line up with TRBD1. Germline loops: CDR1 SGHDN, CDR2 FVKESK. The CDR3 is 17 amino acids. Trimming took 4 bases from V and 5 from J; bases not matched to a gene: 12. CDR3 sequence: CASSRSGGLERNEKLFF. CDR3 in DNA: TGTGCCAGCAGCCGATCAGGGGGCCTGGAGAGAAATGAAAAACTGTTTTTT.

This clone was detected once. V gene TRBV6-1 combines with J gene TRBJ2-3; TRBD1 agrees at 10 bases. V lost 11 bases to trimming and J lost 2 bases; unmatched junction nucleotides: 10. Germline V gene lookup returns CDR1 MNHNS and CDR2 SASEGT. The CDR3 runs 15 residues. DNA of the CDR3: TGTGCCGGGTCCCCCGGGACAGGGGCCACAGATACGCAGTATTTT. This encodes CAGSPGTGATDTQYF.

V gene TRBV10-3 combines with J gene TRBJ2-7; D not resolved. This CDR3 spans 13 amino acids. With 2 bases removed from V and 0 bases from J, the gap between germline ends came to 5 bases. Germline assignment: CDR1 ENHRY and CDR2 SYGVKD. The CDR3 DNA sequence: TGTGCCATCAGTGAGGGGGTCTCCTACGAGCAGTACTTC. Its protein is CAISEGVSYEQYF.

Only one count was recorded for this clone. The CDR3 sequence: CAISGGYGYTF. CDR3 nucleotide sequence: TGTGCCATCAGTGGTGGCTATGGCTACACCTTC. The chain links TRBV10-3 to TRBJ1-2; D is unclear. The CDR3 covers 11 residues. Per germline, CDR1 ENHRY and CDR2 SYGVKD. Trimming pared 4 bases from V and 4 bases from J, leaving 4 bases between.

The chain is built from TRBV19 and TRBJ1-5; D ambiguous. V was clipped by 8 bases and J by 0 bases, with 14 bases between them. Germline lookup yields CDR1 LNHDA and CDR2 SQIVND (reference sequence). The CDR3 is 15 residues long. The CDR3 here is CASQMGGYSNQPQHF. CDR3 nucleotides: TGTGCCAGTCAAATGGGCGGTTATAGCAATCAGCCCCAGCATTTT.

This clone is a singleton in its sample. The CDR3 region has the DNA TGTGCCAGCAGCCAAGAGGCCCGGGAGGTTGAGGATTCACCCCTCCACTTT. Its translation is CASSQEAREVEDSPLHF. The chain carries TRBV14 and TRBJ1-6; the D is unclear. Trimming stripped 0 bases from V and 8 bases from J, with 17 bases between. Germline V CDR1 and CDR2: SGHDN, FVKESK. The CDR3 is 17 amino acids. Supplemented by reference TRBV14 and TRBJ1-6, the full variable domain reads EAGVTQFPSHSVIEKGQTVTLRCDPISGHDNLYWYRRVMGKEIKFLLHFVKESKQDESGMPNNRFLAERTGGTYSTLKVQPAELEDSGVYFCASSQEAREVEDSPLHFGNGTRLTVT.

The chain links TRBV19 to TRBJ2-7; TRBD1 agrees at 10 bases. The CDR3 spans 12 residues. The trim removed 10 bases at V and 6 bases at J, leaving 6 bases unmatched. Germline values: CDR1 LNHDA, CDR2 SQIVND (reference sequence). CDR3 amino acids: CATGTGVGEQYF. The CDR3 region has the DNA TGTGCCACCGGGACAGGGGTTGGCGAGCAGTACTTC. The whole variable domain, filled in from reference TRBV19 and TRBJ2-7, reads DGGITQSPKYLFRKEGQNVTLSCEQNLNHDAMYWYRQDPGQGLRLIYYSQIVNDFQKGDIAEGYSVSREKKESFPLTVTSAQKNPTAFYLCATGTGVGEQYFGPGTRLTVT.

This clone was observed a few times. The chain couples TRBV20-1 to TRBJ2-7; D is unresolved. The V end was cut by 5 bases, the J end by 0 bases, with 5 bases between. This CDR3 is 11 amino acids long. Germline V CDR1 and CDR2: DFQATT, SNEGSKA (reference sequence). The CDR3 sequence: CSAQISYEQYF. The DNA of the CDR3 is TGCAGTGCTCAGATCTCCTACGAGCAGTACTTC.

This clone was counted a single time. The chain uses TRBV5-4 and TRBJ2-1; D call uncertain. CDR1 and CDR2 from the germline V gene are SGHNT and YYREEE (reference sequence). V lost 1 base, J lost 12 bases, and 20 bases lay in between. The CDR3 sequence is 15 residues long. As DNA, the CDR3 is TGTGCCAGCAGCTTGTCGCAGGCCTTCACCATCTCGCAGTTCTTC. It translates to CASSLSQAFTISQFF.

CDR3 DNA sequence: TGCGCCAGCAGCTTGGAGGGACAGGGGACCACCGGGGAGCTGTTTTTT. This gives the protein CASSLEGQGTTGELFF. The chain employs TRBV5-1 and TRBJ2-2, with 10 positions matching TRBD1. The germline V gene encodes CDR1 SGHRS and CDR2 YFSETQ. CDR3 length: 16 residues. After removal of 0 bases from V and 4 bases from J, the junction contained 3 bases not matched to a gene.

This clone came up once. The genes are TRBV6-5 and TRBJ1-2, with D hard to call. The CDR3 is 14 residues long. V lost 7 bases and J 1 base, leaving 13 bases between the germline ends. Germline V CDR1 and CDR2: MNHEY, SVGAGI. The CDR3 sequence: CASTPQPYNYGYTF. The CDR3 DNA sequence: TGTGCCAGCACCCCCCAGCCGTATAACTATGGCTACACCTTC.

The chain joins TRBV7-6 to TRBJ1-5, with a weak D call TRBD1 (5 bases). From germline, CDR1 is SGHVS and CDR2 FNYEAQ. V lost 2 bases and J lost 0, with 8 bases in between. CDR3 length: 15 residues. CDR3 coding DNA: TGTGCCAGCAGCTTACGAGGGGATAGCAATCAGCCCCAGCATTTT. Its translation: CASSLRGDSNQPQHF. The whole variable domain, remainder taken from reference TRBV7-6 and TRBJ1-5, is GAGVSQSPRYKVTKRGQDVALRCDPISGHVSLYWYRQALGQGPEFLTYFNYEAQQDKSGLPNDRFSAERPEGSISTLTIQRTEQRDSAMYRCASSLRGDSNQPQHFGDGTRLSIL.

The genes are TRBV13 and TRBJ1-6, with TRBD1 as a possible D gene (6 bases). The CDR3 sequence is 21 residues long. Germline loops: CDR1 PRHDT, CDR2 FYEKMQ (reference sequence). With 0 bases removed from V and 5 bases from J, the gap between germline ends came to 26 bases. The CDR3 region has the DNA TGTGCCAGCAGCTTAGGGGGAGGGGGACGACATCGTCCCCTAAATAATTCACCCCTCCACTTT. It is translated as CASSLGGGGRHRPLNNSPLHF.

The V gene is TRBV29-1, the J gene TRBJ1-2; D may be TRBD1 (6 bases). The CDR3 consists of 13 residues. Germline CDR1 reads SQVTM; CDR2 reads ANQGSEA. Trimming shortened V by 2 bases and J by 6 bases, and 13 bases separated the two germline ends. The CDR3 DNA reads TGCAGCGTTGAACAGCCGGCAGGGGATGGCTACACCTTC. This codes for CSVEQPAGDGYTF.

This chain links TRBV19 with TRBJ1-1; the D gene is possibly TRBD1 (5 bases). Trimming took off 6 bases at V and 0 bases at J, with 8 bases between the two ends. In germline, CDR1 is LNHDA, CDR2 SQIVND (reference sequence). CDR3 size: 13 residues. The CDR3: CASSPGVNTEAFF. In DNA form, the CDR3 reads TGTGCCAGTAGCCCGGGGGTGAACACTGAAGCTTTCTTT. Full variable domain (rest looked up from reference TRBV19 and TRBJ1-1): DGGITQSPKYLFRKEGQNVTLSCEQNLNHDAMYWYRQDPGQGLRLIYYSQIVNDFQKGDIAEGYSVSREKKESFPLTVTSAQKNPTAFYLCASSPGVNTEAFFGQGTRLTVV.

This clone was observed a single time. J is TRBJ1-6 and V is TRBV19; 9 bases agree with TRBD1. The CDR3 totals 15 residues. Germline V gene data show CDR1 as LNHDA and CDR2 as SQIVND (reference sequence). Trimming cost V 4 bases and J 6 bases; bases outside gene matches: 4. CDR3 DNA sequence: TGTGCCAGTAGTAGGACGGGACAGGGTAATTCACCCCTCCACTTT. Translating it yields CASSRTGQGNSPLHF.

The CDR3 DNA reads TGTGCCATCAGCGGGGGGGAAACCAATGAGCAGTTCTTC. Protein sequence: CAISGGETNEQFF. V usage is TRBV10-3 and J usage is TRBJ2-1; TRBD2 matches 8 bases. Trimming cost V 6 bases and J 6 bases; bases outside gene matches: 4. The CDR3 totals 13 residues. CDR1 is ENHRY, CDR2 SYGVKD, per germline.

V usage is TRBV19 and J usage is TRBJ1-2, with a possible D match to TRBD1 (6 bases). There are 14 residues in the CDR3. Germline V gene data show CDR1 as LNHDA and CDR2 as SQIVND (reference sequence). Trimming took off 3 bases at V and 5 bases at J, with 13 bases between the two ends. CDR3 amino acids: CASSIRRGGYGYTF. For the CDR3, the DNA is TGTGCCAGTAGTATTCGGCGAGGGGGTTATGGCTACACCTTC.